Listed below are T cell receptor beta chains from one sample, sequenced in a study of regulatory T cells in long-lasting Graves disease. TCRdb used MiXCR to reprocess the multiplex PCR reads, holding one entry per CDR3 protein. The data hold some 460,000 distinct CDR3 sequences, with roughly 17% observed a single time. Separately, the same data were catalogued under a study of T cells in Graves' hyperthyroidism and ophthalmopathy.

Sample: peripheral blood mononuclear cells (PBMCs), taken at new diagnosis, from a patient treated with antithyroid drugs. These receptors were taken from a man aged 35 to 55 with Graves disease. Both conserved end residues are part of each CDR3. A D gene is named only where the DNA matches it firmly. The size of a clone is reported for some rows only, either as once, few or many, or as a class for expanded clones.

j_call: TRBJ2-2; v_call: TRBV13; clone_size: many; d_call: -; cdr3_nt: TGTGCCAGCAGCTGGCGCACGAACACCGGGGAGCTGTTTTTT; cdr3_aa: CASSWRTNTGELFF
j_call: TRBJ2-4; v_call: TRBV7-9; clone_size: many; d_call: -; cdr3_nt: TGTGCCAGCATCTCGACTATTGGGAACATTCAGTACTTC; cdr3_aa: CASISTIGNIQYF
j_call: TRBJ2-1; v_call: TRBV7-2; clone_size: many; d_call: TRBD2; cdr3_nt: TGTGCCAGCAGCCAAGATGGGGGACTAGCGGTTCATTACAATGAGCAGTTCTTC; cdr3_aa: CASSQDGGLAVHYNEQFF
j_call: TRBJ2-7; v_call: TRBV25-1; clone_size: few; d_call: TRBD1; cdr3_nt: TGTGCCAGCAGTGACCGGGACAGGGGGTATCGGGAGCAGTACTTC; cdr3_aa: CASSDRDRGYREQYF
j_call: TRBJ2-1; v_call: TRBV6-2/TRBV6-3; clone_size: many; d_call: TRBD2; cdr3_nt: TGTGCCAGCAGTTTCCGGACTAGCGGGAGGCTTAATGAGCAGTTCTTC; cdr3_aa: CASSFRTSGRLNEQFF
j_call: TRBJ2-7; v_call: TRBV20-1; clone_size: many; d_call: TRBD2; cdr3_nt: TGCAGTGCTAGACTCGGGACTAGCGGGTCGTACGAGCAGTACTTC; cdr3_aa: CSARLGTSGSYEQYF
j_call: TRBJ2-5; v_call: TRBV7-8; clone_size: many; d_call: -; cdr3_nt: TGTGCCAGCAGCCAACTTCCAATCTCGGAGACCCAGTACTTC; cdr3_aa: CASSQLPISETQYF
j_call: TRBJ2-3; v_call: TRBV27; clone_size: many; d_call: -; cdr3_nt: TGTGCCAGCAGTCCCGGCGGGAGCACAGATACGCAGTATTTT; cdr3_aa: CASSPGGSTDTQYF
j_call: TRBJ2-3; v_call: TRBV10-1; clone_size: many; d_call: -; cdr3_nt: TGCGCCAGCAGTGGACTAGTTTCAGATACGCAGTATTTT; cdr3_aa: CASSGLVSDTQYF
j_call: TRBJ2-7; v_call: TRBV20-1; clone_size: -; d_call: TRBD1; cdr3_nt: TGCAGTGCTAGAGGGATCAGGGGGCCCTACGAGCAGTACTTC; cdr3_aa: CSARGIRGPYEQYF
j_call: TRBJ1-5; v_call: TRBV6-1; clone_size: few; d_call: TRBD1; cdr3_nt: TGTGCCAGCAGTGATCTGGGACAGGTGTATCAGCCCCAGCATTTT; cdr3_aa: CASSDLGQVYQPQHF
j_call: TRBJ2-2; v_call: TRBV18; clone_size: -; d_call: -; cdr3_nt: TGTGCCAGCTCACCGCTAGAAAACTTCGGGGAGCTGTTTTTT; cdr3_aa: CASSPLENFGELFF
j_call: TRBJ2-5; v_call: TRBV20-1; clone_size: -; d_call: TRBD2; cdr3_nt: TGCAGTGCTAGAGATTACGCAGGACTAGCGGGAGGGCCAGGGGAGGCCCAGTACTTC; cdr3_aa: CSARDYAGLAGGPGEAQYF
j_call: TRBJ1-5; v_call: TRBV15; clone_size: -; d_call: -; cdr3_nt: TGTGCCACCAGCAGAGATCTTCGTCCCGGGCCAGTTCATAGCAATCAGCCCCAGCATTTT; cdr3_aa: CATSRDLRPGPVHSNQPQHF
j_call: TRBJ2-6; v_call: TRBV20-1; clone_size: few; d_call: TRBD1; cdr3_nt: TGCAGTGCTAGGGACAGGGCAGGGGCTGGGGCCAACGTCCTGACTTTC; cdr3_aa: CSARDRAGAGANVLTF
j_call: TRBJ2-1; v_call: TRBV3-1; clone_size: many; d_call: -; cdr3_nt: TGTGCCAGCAGTCGACGAGGGGGAGGGTCCTACAATGAGCAGTTCTTC; cdr3_aa: CASSRRGGGSYNEQFF
j_call: TRBJ2-5; v_call: TRBV15; clone_size: many; d_call: TRBD1; cdr3_nt: TGTGCCACCAGCACGTGGACAGGGGGAAGGAAGACCCAGTACTTC; cdr3_aa: CATSTWTGGRKTQYF
j_call: TRBJ2-7; v_call: TRBV2; clone_size: many; d_call: -; cdr3_nt: TGTGCCAGCAAATTTGACCGTACAGCCTACGAGCAGTACTTC; cdr3_aa: CASKFDRTAYEQYF
j_call: TRBJ1-2; v_call: TRBV7-9; clone_size: many; d_call: TRBD1; cdr3_nt: TGTGCCAGCAGCTCCAAGGACAGGGGGCGAGTCATTGACACCTTC; cdr3_aa: CASSSKDRGRVIDTF
j_call: TRBJ2-1; v_call: TRBV19; clone_size: many; d_call: -; cdr3_nt: TGTGCCAGTAGTATCGGGACTGAGAATGAGCAGTTCTTC; cdr3_aa: CASSIGTENEQFF
j_call: TRBJ2-7; v_call: TRBV2; clone_size: many; d_call: -; cdr3_nt: TGTGCCCGCCAGGACAGTACCTACGAGCAGTACTTC; cdr3_aa: CARQDSTYEQYF
j_call: TRBJ2-3; v_call: TRBV28; clone_size: many; d_call: TRBD1; cdr3_nt: TGTGCCAGCAGTTCGCCGGGACAGGGGGTGTCGGATACGCAGTATTTT; cdr3_aa: CASSSPGQGVSDTQYF
j_call: TRBJ1-5; v_call: TRBV7-2; clone_size: few; d_call: -; cdr3_nt: TGTGCCAGCAGCTTAGTGAGGGTAACGGGGGGCAATCAGCCCCAGCATTTT; cdr3_aa: CASSLVRVTGGNQPQHF
j_call: TRBJ2-7; v_call: TRBV7-9; clone_size: many; d_call: TRBD2; cdr3_nt: TGTGCCAGCAGTCTTCCGGGTAGCGGGAGTCCCTACGAGCAGTACTTC; cdr3_aa: CASSLPGSGSPYEQYF
j_call: TRBJ2-3; v_call: TRBV28; clone_size: -; d_call: -; cdr3_nt: TGTGCCAGCACCCTATACATTTTAGATACGCAGTATTTT; cdr3_aa: CASTLYILDTQYF
j_call: TRBJ2-3; v_call: TRBV6-1; clone_size: -; d_call: -; cdr3_nt: TGTGCCAGCAGGTTGGTTGGGTATACGCAGTATTTT; cdr3_aa: CASRLVGYTQYF
j_call: TRBJ2-1; v_call: TRBV2; clone_size: many; d_call: -; cdr3_nt: TGTGCCAGCATGGGCGGGAATGAGCAGTTCTTC; cdr3_aa: CASMGGNEQFF
j_call: TRBJ2-3; v_call: TRBV5-5; clone_size: -; d_call: -; cdr3_nt: TGTGCCAGCAGCTCCCCAGGAGGGGTTCAGACAGATACGCAGTATTTT; cdr3_aa: CASSSPGGVQTDTQYF
j_call: TRBJ2-7; v_call: TRBV29-1; clone_size: few; d_call: -; cdr3_nt: TGCAGCGTAACAGACTCGGGCCTTTTGCAGTACTTC; cdr3_aa: CSVTDSGLLQYF
j_call: TRBJ2-1; v_call: TRBV5-6; clone_size: few; d_call: -; cdr3_nt: TGTGCCAGCAGCTCCCTGCTGGGGGCGGTCTACAATGAGCAGTTCTTC; cdr3_aa: CASSSLLGAVYNEQFF
j_call: TRBJ2-1; v_call: TRBV15; clone_size: many; d_call: TRBD1; cdr3_nt: TGTGCCACCAGCAAAGGACAGGGGGCGAGTGATGAGCAGTTCTTC; cdr3_aa: CATSKGQGASDEQFF
j_call: TRBJ2-1; v_call: TRBV29-1; clone_size: -; d_call: TRBD2; cdr3_nt: TGCAGCGTTGAAGGGGTGGGGGGGAGGCACTACGAGCAGTTCTTC; cdr3_aa: CSVEGVGGRHYEQFF
j_call: TRBJ1-5; v_call: TRBV20-1; clone_size: many; d_call: -; cdr3_nt: TGCAGTGCTACCCCGGGAGGGAGTGATCAGCCCCAGCATTTT; cdr3_aa: CSATPGGSDQPQHF
j_call: TRBJ1-4; v_call: TRBV28; clone_size: many; d_call: -; cdr3_nt: TGTGCCAGCAGTTTCCCCGGTTTGGGGGAAGAAAAACTGTTTTTT; cdr3_aa: CASSFPGLGEEKLFF
j_call: TRBJ1-1; v_call: TRBV7-3; clone_size: -; d_call: -; cdr3_nt: TGTGCCAGCAGCAACCCCGGGGGGCAGGCGGACACTGAAGCTTTCTTT; cdr3_aa: CASSNPGGQADTEAFF
j_call: TRBJ2-2; v_call: TRBV15; clone_size: few; d_call: -; cdr3_nt: TGTGCCACCAGCAGAGATAGGGGAATAACCGGGGAGCTGTTTTTT; cdr3_aa: CATSRDRGITGELFF
j_call: TRBJ1-4; v_call: TRBV24-1; clone_size: -; d_call: TRBD1; cdr3_nt: TGTGCCACCGGGACAGCGTCTGGAAAACTGTTTTTT; cdr3_aa: CATGTASGKLFF
j_call: TRBJ2-2; v_call: TRBV27; clone_size: -; d_call: TRBD2; cdr3_nt: TGTGCCAGCAAATGGACTAGCGCAACCGGGGAGCTGTTTTTT; cdr3_aa: CASKWTSATGELFF
j_call: TRBJ2-1; v_call: TRBV3-1; clone_size: many; d_call: -; cdr3_nt: TGTGCCAGCAGCCAAGATGTGAGGAACAATGAGCAGTTCTTC; cdr3_aa: CASSQDVRNNEQFF
j_call: TRBJ2-1; v_call: TRBV28; clone_size: many; d_call: -; cdr3_nt: TGTGCCAGCAGTTTCGGGCCCCCAACTGAGCAGTTCTTC; cdr3_aa: CASSFGPPTEQFF
j_call: TRBJ2-3; v_call: TRBV11-2; clone_size: -; d_call: TRBD2; cdr3_nt: TGTGCCAGCAGCTTGGGTTGGGCGGGAGCCACAGATACGCAGTATTTT; cdr3_aa: CASSLGWAGATDTQYF
j_call: TRBJ1-2; v_call: TRBV3-1; clone_size: few; d_call: -; cdr3_nt: TGTGCCAGCAGCCAAGAGAGGAGTACCTATGGCTACACCTTC; cdr3_aa: CASSQERSTYGYTF
j_call: TRBJ1-3; v_call: TRBV12-3/TRBV12-4; clone_size: -; d_call: -; cdr3_nt: TGTGCCAGCAGCCTTAGTCGAAACACCATATATTTT; cdr3_aa: CASSLSRNTIYF
j_call: TRBJ2-7; v_call: TRBV5-6; clone_size: many; d_call: -; cdr3_nt: TGTGCCAGCAGCCTCAGGTTTCCTGGGGAGCAGTACTTC; cdr3_aa: CASSLRFPGEQYF
j_call: TRBJ2-1; v_call: TRBV29-1; clone_size: many; d_call: TRBD2; cdr3_nt: TGCAGCGTTGAAGGTTGGGGGACTAGATCCTCCAATGAGCAGTTCTTC; cdr3_aa: CSVEGWGTRSSNEQFF
j_call: TRBJ2-7; v_call: TRBV5-1; clone_size: many; d_call: -; cdr3_nt: TGCGCCAGCAGCTTGGAGGGGGCCTACGAGCAGTACTTC; cdr3_aa: CASSLEGAYEQYF
j_call: TRBJ2-5; v_call: TRBV6-2/TRBV6-3; clone_size: few; d_call: -; cdr3_nt: TGTGCCAGCAACGACGGGGCCCCCAGAGGGGAGACCCAGTACTTC; cdr3_aa: CASNDGAPRGETQYF
j_call: TRBJ2-7; v_call: TRBV28; clone_size: many; d_call: TRBD2; cdr3_nt: TGTGCCAGCAGCTGGACTAGCGGGAGAGGCGAGCAGTACTTC; cdr3_aa: CASSWTSGRGEQYF
j_call: TRBJ2-1; v_call: TRBV9; clone_size: -; d_call: -; cdr3_nt: TGTGCCAGCAGCGTAGCTAATTTCCCCAATGAGCAGTTCTTC; cdr3_aa: CASSVANFPNEQFF
j_call: TRBJ2-7; v_call: TRBV5-1; clone_size: many; d_call: -; cdr3_nt: TGTGCCAGCAGCTCAGGGACGAGCTACGAGCAGTACTTC; cdr3_aa: CASSSGTSYEQYF
j_call: TRBJ2-3; v_call: TRBV11-2; clone_size: -; d_call: TRBD2; cdr3_nt: TGTGCCAGCAGTCCTACCCCAAGCGGGAGACCTACAGATACGCAGTATTTT; cdr3_aa: CASSPTPSGRPTDTQYF
j_call: TRBJ2-1; v_call: TRBV20-1; clone_size: -; d_call: TRBD1; cdr3_nt: TGCAGTGCTAGAGATTCGGGACAGGGTAGGAATGAGCAGTTCTTC; cdr3_aa: CSARDSGQGRNEQFF
j_call: TRBJ2-2; v_call: TRBV12-3/TRBV12-4; clone_size: many; d_call: -; cdr3_nt: TGTGCCAGCAGCCCCCCATTCGGGGAGCTGTTTTTT; cdr3_aa: CASSPPFGELFF
j_call: TRBJ2-1; v_call: TRBV5-1; clone_size: many; d_call: -; cdr3_nt: TGCGCCAGCAGCTTGGAGGCGAGGGTGGACAATGGGCAGTTCTTC; cdr3_aa: CASSLEARVDNGQFF
j_call: TRBJ2-1; v_call: TRBV11-2; clone_size: few; d_call: TRBD2; cdr3_nt: TGTGCCAGCAGCTTACGCGGGAGGGCCGTGTACAATGAGCAGTTCTTC; cdr3_aa: CASSLRGRAVYNEQFF
j_call: TRBJ2-1; v_call: TRBV6-9; clone_size: -; d_call: TRBD1; cdr3_nt: TGTGCCAGCAGTTTGGTGCAGGGGGTAAGGTTCTTC; cdr3_aa: CASSLVQGVRFF
j_call: TRBJ1-4; v_call: TRBV3-1; clone_size: -; d_call: -; cdr3_nt: TGTGCCAGCAGCCAAGAATTAAGGGGGAGGGACGTGAGTGAAAAACTGTTTTTT; cdr3_aa: CASSQELRGRDVSEKLFF